This entry is about one T cell receptor (beta chain). Original methodology: For nucleated cells, counts were estimated from reference gene primer amplification. Measured with immunoSEQ multiplex PCR; TCRdb has only the in-frame clones, and not every one. V, J and clone size are taken as reported in that table, and D and trimming were inferred from the DNA itself. In the table there are approximately 210,000 clones, roughly 82% of which are singletons. This sample is drawn from a study of blood T cell repertoires in COVID-19. Study context: Donors in the United States, Italy and Spain gave samples during acute or convalescent COVID-19. The analysed material was cDNA or gDNA that came from T cells, B-cell-depleted T cells, or PBMCs.

Per germline, CDR1 MDHEN and CDR2 SYDVKM. The CDR3 covers 14 residues. The germline V and J ends were trimmed by 7 bases and 1 base, with 10 bases remaining between them. The chain has TRBV28 and TRBJ2-2, with D tentatively TRBD2 (6 bases). The sequencing sample was made of peripheral blood. The clonotype comes from a woman aged 40-49 years with acute or convalescent COVID-19. As DNA, the CDR3 is TGTGCCAGCACAAATAGCGGGAACACCGGGGAGCTGTTTTTT. It translates to CASTNSGNTGELFF.